Shown below are 28 T cell receptor beta chains from a single sample sequenced in a study of blood T cell repertoires in COVID-19. The table came from immunoSEQ multiplex PCR; TCRdb's copy has only in-frame clones and leaves some out. The sample lists 200,000 to 250,000 clones, 75% to 85% occurring once. Specimen: peripheral blood. The receptors derive from a man aged 45-65 years with active or convalescent COVID-19.

The genes are TRBV7-9 and TRBJ1-3; 7 bases agree with TRBD1. The CDR3 spans 15 residues. Germline V CDR1 and CDR2: SEHNR, FQNEAQ (reference sequence). The V and J ends lost 5 bases and 3 bases, in that order; junction bases with no gene match: 7. DNA for the CDR3: TGTGCCAGCAGCCGACAGGGCGGGCTTGGAAACACCATATATTTT. Amino acids: CASSRQGGLGNTIYF.

This clone was seen only a few times. The chain couples TRBV5-5 to TRBJ2-7, with a weak D call TRBD1 (6 bases). V was pared by 0 bases and J by 7 bases, with 14 bases between. Per the germline V gene, CDR1 is SGHKS and CDR2 is YYEKEE (reference sequence). This CDR3 contains 14 residues. The CDR3 DNA follows: TGTGCCAGCAGCTTGGGAGCAGGGGTAGGTGAGCAGTACGTC. It specifies CASSLGAGVGEQYV.

This clone was counted once. This chain joins TRBV28 and TRBJ2-1; 7 positions agree with TRBD2. The germline V gene has CDR1 MDHEN and CDR2 SYDVKM. V shed 5 bases and J 4 bases; nucleotides not matched to a gene: 5. This CDR3 comprises 14 residues. The CDR3 nucleotides are TGTGCCAGCAGTACCCCGGGACTATACAATGAGCAGTTCTTC. Its translation is CASSTPGLYNEQFF.

This sequence joins TRBV2 and TRBJ1-2; D gene ambiguous. In germline, CDR1 is SNHLY, CDR2 FYNNEI. Between the trimmed V and J ends, which lost 8 bases and 3 bases, there was a span of 16 bases. CDR3 length equals 14 residues. The DNA of the CDR3 is TGTGCCAGCCATCTGGGAGGGTTAGACTATGGCTACACCTTC. Amino acids: CASHLGGLDYGYTF.

This chain links TRBV5-1 with TRBJ2-7; 10 bases are shared with TRBD2. The CDR3 length is 13 residues. J lost 3 bases, V lost 5 bases, and 2 bases had no gene match. In germline, CDR1 is SGHRS, CDR2 YFSETQ. CDR3 in amino acids: CASRTSGFYEQYF. Here the CDR3 DNA reads TGCGCCAGCAGGACTAGCGGGTTCTACGAGCAGTACTTC.

The rearrangement uses TRBV5-5 and TRBJ1-2, with D possibly TRBD1 on 5 matching bases. The CDR3 totals 13 residues. V shed 0 bases and J shed 6 bases, with 9 bases lying between them. CDR1 is SGHKS, CDR2 YYEKEE, per germline (reference sequence). CDR3 in DNA: TGTGCCAGCAGCTTGGCGGGGGGAGATGGCTACACCTTC. This codes for CASSLAGGDGYTF. The complete variable domain, with remaining parts taken from reference TRBV5-5 and TRBJ1-2, reads DAGVTQSPTHLIKTRGQQVTLRCSPISGHKSVSWYQQVLGQGPQFIFQYYEKEERGRGNFPDRFSARQFPNYSSELNVNALLLGDSALYLCASSLAGGDGYTFGSGTRLTVV.

For the CDR3, the DNA is TGTGCCAGCAGAGCCAACAGGGGGGAGACCCAGTACTTC. Amino acid sequence: CASRANRGETQYF. The chain joins TRBV2 to TRBJ2-5, with TRBD1 identical over 8 bases. The CDR3 covers 13 residues. J was trimmed by 5 bases and V by 6 bases; bases with no gene match: 5. Germline V gene sequence: CDR1 SNHLY, CDR2 FYNNEI. The variable domain in full, completed from reference TRBV2 and TRBJ2-5, reads EPEVTQTPSHQVTQMGQEVILRCVPISNHLYFYWYRQILGQKVEFLVSFYNNEISEKSEIFDDQFSVERPDGSNFTLKIRSTKLEDSAMYFCASRANRGETQYFGPGTRLLVL.

The genes are TRBV4-3 and TRBJ1-4, with D uncertain. This CDR3 is built from 15 residues. V was clipped by 1 base and J by 8 bases, with 14 bases between them. Germline V gene sequence: CDR1 LGHNA, CDR2 YSLEER. The CDR3 DNA follows: TGCGCCAGCAGCCAAGGCCCCGGGAGGGAGGAAAAACTGTTTTTT. The encoded protein is CASSQGPGREEKLFF.

The chain carries TRBV7-6 and TRBJ1-3; D is unclear. Germline-derived CDR1 and CDR2 are SGHVS and FNYEAQ. The CDR3 is 14 amino acids. With 1 base removed from V and 3 bases from J, the gap between germline ends came to 7 bases. The CDR3 protein is CASSLGTHGNTIYF. CDR3 sequence (DNA): TGTGCCAGCAGCTTAGGTACACATGGAAACACCATATATTTT.

J is TRBJ1-2 and V is TRBV28; 8 nucleotides agree with TRBD1. V shed 4 bases, J shed 10 bases, and the junction held 5 bases outside the gene matches. CDR3 size: 12 residues. Per the germline V gene, CDR1 is MDHEN and CDR2 is SYDVKM. This CDR3 is CASSSGQGTYTF. For the CDR3, the DNA is TGTGCCAGCAGTTCCGGACAGGGTACCTACACCTTC.

This rearrangement joins TRBV5-5 to TRBJ1-5; no definite D call. Germline CDR1 is SGHKS and CDR2 is YYEKEE (reference sequence). CDR3 length: 14 residues. Trimming stripped 0 bases from V and 7 bases from J, with 11 bases between. CDR3 bases: TGTGCCAGCAGCTTGGTCCCGGGAGACCAGCCCCAGCATTTT. Its protein is CASSLVPGDQPQHF.

This chain joins TRBV27 and TRBJ2-7; D is unclear. The CDR3 is 12 amino acids. CDR1 and CDR2 from the germline V gene are MNHEY and SMNVEV (reference sequence). V was clipped by 3 bases and J by 4 bases, with 7 bases between them. CDR3 bases: TGTGCCAGCAGTTTGCCGGGTTACGAGCAGTACGTC. Residues: CASSLPGYEQYV.

The chain uses TRBV11-3 and TRBJ1-4, with D possibly matching TRBD1 (5 bases). The CDR3 runs to 14 residues. Germline CDR1 reads SGHNT; CDR2 reads YENEEA. With 1 base removed from V and 8 bases from J, the gap between germline ends came to 11 bases. The CDR3 here is CASSLAPGGEKLFF. For the CDR3, the DNA is TGTGCCAGCAGCTTAGCCCCCGGGGGGGAAAAACTGTTTTTT. Drawing the rest from reference TRBV11-3 and TRBJ1-4, the complete variable domain is EAGVVQSPRYKIIEKKQPVAFWCNPISGHNTLYWYLQNLGQGPELLIRYENEEAVDDSQLPKDRFSAERLKGVDSTLKIQPAELGDSAVYLCASSLAPGGEKLFFGSGTQLSVL.

The genes are TRBV11-1 and TRBJ2-5; weak D call: TRBD2 (6 bases). The V gene's germline CDR1 is SGHAT and CDR2 FQDESV (reference sequence). Trimming left V 5 bases short and J 0 bases short, with 13 bases between. This CDR3 has 15 amino acids. CDR3 protein: CASSPPSGDQETQYF. CDR3 DNA sequence: TGTGCCAGCAGCCCACCTTCGGGGGACCAAGAGACCCAGTACTTC. The full variable domain, rest sourced from reference TRBV11-1 and TRBJ2-5, is EAEVAQSPRYKITEKSQAVAFWCDPISGHATLYWYRQILGQGPELLVQFQDESVVDDSQLPKDRFSAERLKGVDSTLKIQPAELGDSAMYLCASSPPSGDQETQYFGPGTRLLVL.

V and J are TRBV6-5 and TRBJ1-3; D is ambiguous. Looked up from germline, CDR1 is MNHEY and CDR2 is SVGAGI. The V gene lost 7 bases and the J gene lost 8 bases, with 12 bases spanning the gap. This CDR3 has 12 residues. The CDR3 region is CASNDGVDTIYF. CDR3 nucleotide sequence: TGTGCCAGCAACGACGGGGTGGACACCATATATTTT.

The chain couples TRBV4-3 to TRBJ2-5, with a possible D match to TRBD1 (7 bases). Deletions cut 0 bases from V and 5 bases from J, with 16 bases between. The CDR3 has 16 residues. From germline, CDR1 is LGHNA and CDR2 YSLEER. The CDR3 is CASSQDRQGGEETQYF. The CDR3 coding sequence is TGCGCCAGCAGCCAAGATCGACAGGGCGGGGAGGAGACCCAGTACTTC.

The chain combines TRBV6-5 with TRBJ1-2; 9 positions agree with TRBD1. There are 13 residues in the CDR3. Losses at the gene ends were 6 bases for V and 3 bases for J; bases not matched to a gene: 2. Germline V lookup: CDR1 MNHEY, CDR2 SVGAGI. Here the CDR3 reads CASRQGADYGYTF. CDR3 sequence (DNA): TGTGCCAGCAGACAGGGGGCTGACTATGGCTACACCTTC.

This chain uses TRBV28 with TRBJ1-1; D may be TRBD1 (6 bases). V lost 7 bases, J lost 8 bases, and 17 bases lay in between. Germline CDR1 and CDR2: MDHEN and SYDVKM. The CDR3 contains 13 residues. CDR3 in amino acids: CASTPLDRTEAFF. In nucleotides, the CDR3 is TGTGCCAGCACCCCCCTAGACAGGACGGAAGCTTTCTTT.

The J gene is TRBJ2-1, the V gene TRBV11-2; maybe TRBD1 (5 bases). Germline values: CDR1 SGHAT, CDR2 FQNNGV. This CDR3 comprises 12 residues. Trimming took off 3 bases at V and 6 bases at J, with 6 bases between the two ends. Written as DNA, the CDR3 is TGTGCCAGCAGCTTTAGGGGCAATGAGCAGTTCTTC. Protein: CASSFRGNEQFF. The full variable domain, in which reference TRBV11-2 and TRBJ2-1 provide the parts outside the CDR3, is EAGVAQSPRYKIIEKRQSVAFWCNPISGHATLYWYQQILGQGPKLLIQFQNNGVVDDSQLPKDRFSAERLKGVDSTLKIQPAKLEDSAVYLCASSFRGNEQFFGPGTRLTVL.

This chain joins TRBV25-1 and TRBJ2-7; 7 nucleotides agree with TRBD2. Per the germline V gene, CDR1 is MGHDK and CDR2 is SYGVNS. With V trimmed by 0 bases and J by 3 bases, 2 bases remained unmatched. The CDR3 sequence is 14 residues long. CDR3: CASSEYRGSYEQYF. Here the CDR3 DNA reads TGTGCCAGCAGTGAATACCGCGGGAGCTACGAGCAGTACTTC.

The chain recombines TRBV27 with TRBJ2-7, with D unresolved. The CDR3 consists of 12 residues. The V and J ends lost 5 bases and 0 bases respectively, with 5 bases between them. The V gene's germline CDR1 is MNHEY and CDR2 SMNVEV (reference sequence). The CDR3 region has the DNA TGTGCCAGCAGTCCCAGCTCCTACGAGCAGTACGTC. The encoded protein is CASSPSSYEQYV.

V is TRBV10-2 and J is TRBJ2-1; 7 nucleotides align to TRBD2. The CDR3 has 12 amino acids. Germline assignment: CDR1 WSHSY and CDR2 SAAADI. Losses at the gene ends were 9 bases for V and 7 bases for J; bases not matched to a gene: 6. CDR3 sequence: CASGLGGNEQFF. As DNA, the CDR3 is TGCGCCAGTGGACTAGGCGGGAATGAGCAGTTCTTC.

The V call is TRBV28, the J call TRBJ1-5; TRBD1 matches at 7 bases. Per germline, CDR1 MDHEN and CDR2 SYDVKM. This CDR3 is 16 amino acids long. Trimming cost V 6 bases and J 0 bases; bases outside gene matches: 8. The CDR3 DNA is TGTGCCAGCAGGGACAGGCGCATCTATAGCAATCAGCCCCAGCATTTT. It translates to CASRDRRIYSNQPQHF.

The chain uses TRBV27 and TRBJ2-3, with D possibly being TRBD2 (6 bases). CDR3 length: 15 amino acids. Looked up from germline, CDR1 is MNHEY and CDR2 is SMNVEV (reference sequence). The V gene lost 3 bases and the J gene lost 1 base, with 11 bases spanning the gap. The CDR3 sequence: CASSFRASGTDTQYF. The CDR3 DNA reads as TGTGCCAGCAGTTTTCGGGCTAGCGGCACAGATACGCAGTATTTT.

In nucleotides, the CDR3 is TGTGCCAGCAGAACCACAGGGAACACTGAAGCTTTCTTT. Its protein is CASRTTGNTEAFF. The J gene is TRBJ1-1, the V gene TRBV28, with D perhaps matching TRBD1 (5 bases). Trimming stripped 6 bases from V and 1 base from J, with 9 bases between. Looked up from germline, CDR1 is MDHEN and CDR2 is SYDVKM. The CDR3 spans 13 residues. Full variable domain (rest looked up from reference TRBV28 and TRBJ1-1): DVKVTQSSRYLVKRTGEKVFLECVQDMDHENMFWYRQDPGLGLRLIYFSYDVKMKEKGDIPEGYSVSREKKERFSLILESASTNQTSMYLCASRTTGNTEAFFGQGTRLTVV.

The chain joins TRBV7-9 to TRBJ2-2; 7 bases align to TRBD2. The V gene end was trimmed by 4 bases and the J gene end by 1 base; junction bases not matched to a gene: 9. Germline V gives CDR1 SEHNR, CDR2 FQNEAQ (reference sequence). The length of the CDR3 is 17 residues. The CDR3 protein is CASSWGGGLLNTGELFF. The CDR3 DNA sequence: TGTGCCAGCAGCTGGGGGGGTGGCCTCTTGAACACCGGGGAGCTGTTTTTT.

This chain uses TRBV11-2 with TRBJ2-7; 9 nucleotides match TRBD1. Per the germline V gene, CDR1 is SGHAT and CDR2 is FQNNGV. The CDR3 spans 16 residues. V trimming: 1 base; J trimming: 3 bases; junction bases outside the gene matches: 7. The CDR3: CASSLGRGTGYYEQYF. The CDR3, as DNA: TGTGCCAGCAGCTTAGGCCGTGGGACAGGGTACTACGAGCAGTACTTC. The full variable domain, in which reference TRBV11-2 and TRBJ2-7 provide the parts outside the CDR3, is EAGVAQSPRYKIIEKRQSVAFWCNPISGHATLYWYQQILGQGPKLLIQFQNNGVVDDSQLPKDRFSAERLKGVDSTLKIQPAKLEDSAVYLCASSLGRGTGYYEQYFGPGTRLTVT.

V usage is TRBV18 and J usage is TRBJ2-3, with 7 bases lining up with TRBD1. The CDR3 loop spans 15 amino acids. V was clipped by 4 bases and J by 0 bases; unmatched bases: 4. Germline-derived CDR1 and CDR2 are KGHSH and LQKENI. The CDR3 bases are TGTGCCAGCTCACGGGACAGCTCTAGCACAGATACGCAGTATTTT. Its protein is CASSRDSSSTDTQYF.